These T cell receptor beta chains were read from a single sample in a study of response to subunit inactivated influenza vaccine. Using its own MiXCR run on the RT-PCR reads, TCRdb lists one record per CDR3 protein. The sample shows fewer than 750,000 distinct CDR3 sequences, 14% of them seen only once. The starting material was PBMCs from blood, obtained 11 to 12 days after vaccination. The source of these receptors is a man over 45 who received an inactivated influenza vaccine. The CDR3 runs from the conserved cysteine through the conserved F or W. D genes are given only for firm matches.

CDR3aa: CASSRLGLLSYNEQFF; v_gene: TRBV4-1; j_gene: TRBJ2-1; len: 16; d_gene: .
CDR3aa: CASSFGPEGYGYTF; v_gene: TRBV7-9; j_gene: TRBJ1-2; len: 14; d_gene: .
CDR3aa: CASRVGGGDTQYF; v_gene: TRBV7-8; j_gene: TRBJ2-3; len: 13; d_gene: .
CDR3aa: CASSLSAWGGYGYTF; v_gene: TRBV3-1; j_gene: TRBJ1-2; len: 15; d_gene: .
CDR3aa: CASSLGVSPSTDTQYF; v_gene: TRBV12-3/TRBV12-4; j_gene: TRBJ2-3; len: 16; d_gene: .
CDR3aa: CASSWGGLTEAFF; v_gene: TRBV12-3/TRBV12-4; j_gene: TRBJ1-1; len: 13; d_gene: .
CDR3aa: CASSLSYRDSPLHF; v_gene: TRBV12-3/TRBV12-4; j_gene: TRBJ1-6; len: 14; d_gene: .
CDR3aa: CSAGSGRADTQYF; v_gene: TRBV20-1; j_gene: TRBJ2-3; len: 13; d_gene: TRBD2
CDR3aa: CSAPELGDTQYF; v_gene: TRBV20-1; j_gene: TRBJ2-3; len: 12; d_gene: .
CDR3aa: CASLDRGYGYTF; v_gene: TRBV19; j_gene: TRBJ1-2; len: 12; d_gene: TRBD1
CDR3aa: CASSLRGSYEQYF; v_gene: TRBV7-9; j_gene: TRBJ2-7; len: 13; d_gene: TRBD2
CDR3aa: CASSTEDGNQPQHF; v_gene: TRBV7-9; j_gene: TRBJ1-5; len: 14; d_gene: .
CDR3aa: CASSPLNTEAFF; v_gene: TRBV18; j_gene: TRBJ1-1; len: 12; d_gene: .
CDR3aa: CASTLGGLSLYEQYF; v_gene: TRBV12-3/TRBV12-4; j_gene: TRBJ2-7; len: 15; d_gene: TRBD1
CDR3aa: CASSLLGTVSYEQYF; v_gene: TRBV28; j_gene: TRBJ2-7; len: 15; d_gene: .
CDR3aa: CSARRGLRNTEAFF; v_gene: TRBV20-1; j_gene: TRBJ1-1; len: 14; d_gene: TRBD1
CDR3aa: CASSSTGTFNQPQHF; v_gene: TRBV5-6; j_gene: TRBJ1-5; len: 15; d_gene: .
CDR3aa: CASSSVSGGKNTEAFF; v_gene: TRBV7-2; j_gene: TRBJ1-1; len: 16; d_gene: .
CDR3aa: CASSLGGLAITDTQYF; v_gene: TRBV7-8; j_gene: TRBJ2-3; len: 16; d_gene: TRBD2
CDR3aa: CAISESAGGLVNEQFF; v_gene: TRBV10-3; j_gene: TRBJ2-1; len: 16; d_gene: TRBD1
CDR3aa: CASSLRLAVAGGDTQYF; v_gene: TRBV11-2; j_gene: TRBJ2-3; len: 17; d_gene: TRBD2
CDR3aa: CASSFLAGDTGELFF; v_gene: TRBV28; j_gene: TRBJ2-2; len: 15; d_gene: TRBD2
CDR3aa: CAISQTGEKLFF; v_gene: TRBV10-3; j_gene: TRBJ1-4; len: 12; d_gene: TRBD1
CDR3aa: CSATRDRGLLSYGYTF; v_gene: TRBV20-1; j_gene: TRBJ1-2; len: 16; d_gene: TRBD1
CDR3aa: CASSPEVGNQPQHF; v_gene: TRBV7-9; j_gene: TRBJ1-5; len: 14; d_gene: .
CDR3aa: CASSLAAGTYEQYF; v_gene: TRBV7-2; j_gene: TRBJ2-7; len: 14; d_gene: .
CDR3aa: CAISALGTGDQPQHF; v_gene: TRBV10-3; j_gene: TRBJ1-5; len: 15; d_gene: TRBD1
CDR3aa: CASSLRVRGGTDTQYF; v_gene: TRBV7-8; j_gene: TRBJ2-3; len: 16; d_gene: .
CDR3aa: CASSSSSGSAYEQYF; v_gene: TRBV11-2; j_gene: TRBJ2-7; len: 15; d_gene: TRBD2
CDR3aa: CASSLVHRLYNEQFF; v_gene: TRBV7-2; j_gene: TRBJ2-1; len: 15; d_gene: .
CDR3aa: CASSPLGSSYEQFF; v_gene: TRBV18; j_gene: TRBJ2-1; len: 14; d_gene: .
CDR3aa: CASSLEGAQGANEQYF; v_gene: TRBV7-6; j_gene: TRBJ2-7; len: 16; d_gene: TRBD1
CDR3aa: CATTGPANTGELFF; v_gene: TRBV24-1; j_gene: TRBJ2-2; len: 14; d_gene: .
CDR3aa: CASSQGALRGFF; v_gene: TRBV12-3/TRBV12-4; j_gene: TRBJ2-1; len: 12; d_gene: .
CDR3aa: CASSLAGGIRNEQFF; v_gene: TRBV12-3/TRBV12-4; j_gene: TRBJ2-1; len: 15; d_gene: TRBD2
CDR3aa: CASSYSIQAYTEAFF; v_gene: TRBV6-5; j_gene: TRBJ1-1; len: 15; d_gene: .
CDR3aa: CASSQVLISEQFF; v_gene: TRBV14; j_gene: TRBJ2-1; len: 13; d_gene: .
CDR3aa: CASSLGQGFWFTEQFF; v_gene: TRBV7-2; j_gene: TRBJ2-1; len: 16; d_gene: TRBD1
CDR3aa: CASSLFRDTDTQYF; v_gene: TRBV27; j_gene: TRBJ2-3; len: 14; d_gene: .
CDR3aa: CATSTDRGRTDTQYF; v_gene: TRBV15; j_gene: TRBJ2-3; len: 15; d_gene: TRBD1
CDR3aa: CASSVLGSQRTDTQYF; v_gene: TRBV27; j_gene: TRBJ2-3; len: 16; d_gene: .
CDR3aa: CASGGPYTGELFF; v_gene: TRBV6-1; j_gene: TRBJ2-2; len: 13; d_gene: .